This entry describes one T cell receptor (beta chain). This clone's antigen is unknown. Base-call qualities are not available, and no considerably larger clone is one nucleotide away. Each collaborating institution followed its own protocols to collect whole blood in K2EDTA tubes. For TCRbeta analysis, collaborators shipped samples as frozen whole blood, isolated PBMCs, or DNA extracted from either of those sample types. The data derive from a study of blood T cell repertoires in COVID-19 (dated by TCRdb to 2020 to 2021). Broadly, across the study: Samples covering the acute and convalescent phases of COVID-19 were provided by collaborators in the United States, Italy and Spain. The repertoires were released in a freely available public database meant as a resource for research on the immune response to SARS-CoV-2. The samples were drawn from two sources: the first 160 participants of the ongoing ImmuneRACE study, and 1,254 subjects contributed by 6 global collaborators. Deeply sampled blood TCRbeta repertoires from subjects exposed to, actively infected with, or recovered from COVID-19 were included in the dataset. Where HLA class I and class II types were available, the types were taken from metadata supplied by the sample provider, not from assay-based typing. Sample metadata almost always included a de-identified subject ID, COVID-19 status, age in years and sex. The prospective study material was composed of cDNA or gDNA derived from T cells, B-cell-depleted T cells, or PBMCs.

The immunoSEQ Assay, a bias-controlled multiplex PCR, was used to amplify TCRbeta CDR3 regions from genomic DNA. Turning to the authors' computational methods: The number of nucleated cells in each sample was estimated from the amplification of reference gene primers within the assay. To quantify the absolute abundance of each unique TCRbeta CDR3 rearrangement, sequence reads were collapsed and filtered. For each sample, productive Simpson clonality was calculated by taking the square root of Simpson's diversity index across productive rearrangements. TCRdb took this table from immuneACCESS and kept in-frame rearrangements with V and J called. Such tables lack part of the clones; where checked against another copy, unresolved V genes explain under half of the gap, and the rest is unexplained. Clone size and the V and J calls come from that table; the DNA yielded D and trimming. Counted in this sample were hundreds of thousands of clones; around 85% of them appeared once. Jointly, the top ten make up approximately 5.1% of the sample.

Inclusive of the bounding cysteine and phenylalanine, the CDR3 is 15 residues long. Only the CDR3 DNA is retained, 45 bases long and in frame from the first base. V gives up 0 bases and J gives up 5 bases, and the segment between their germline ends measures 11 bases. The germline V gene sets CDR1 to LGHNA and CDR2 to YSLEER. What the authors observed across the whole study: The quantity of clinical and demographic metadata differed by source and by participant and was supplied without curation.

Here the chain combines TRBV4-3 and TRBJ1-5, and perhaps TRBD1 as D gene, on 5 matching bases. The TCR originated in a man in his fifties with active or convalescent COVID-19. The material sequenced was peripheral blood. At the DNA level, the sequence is TGCGCCAGCAGCCAAGACAGGGAGGGACATCAGCCCCAGCATTTT. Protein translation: CASSQDREGHQPQHF.